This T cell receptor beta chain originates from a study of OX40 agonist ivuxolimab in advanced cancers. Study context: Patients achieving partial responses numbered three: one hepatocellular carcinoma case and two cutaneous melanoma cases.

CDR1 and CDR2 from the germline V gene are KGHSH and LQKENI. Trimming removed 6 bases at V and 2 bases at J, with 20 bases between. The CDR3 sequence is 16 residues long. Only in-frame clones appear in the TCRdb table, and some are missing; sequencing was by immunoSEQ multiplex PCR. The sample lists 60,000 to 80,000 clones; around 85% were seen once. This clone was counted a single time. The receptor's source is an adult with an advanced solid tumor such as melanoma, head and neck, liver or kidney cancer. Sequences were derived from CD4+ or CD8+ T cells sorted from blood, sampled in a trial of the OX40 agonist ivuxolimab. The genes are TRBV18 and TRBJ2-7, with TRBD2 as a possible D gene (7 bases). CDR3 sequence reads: CASSSGRVGDTYEQYF. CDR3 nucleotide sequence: TGTGCCAGCTCGTCTGGGAGGGTCGGGGACACCTACGAGCAGTACTTC. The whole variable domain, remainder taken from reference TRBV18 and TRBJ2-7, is NAGVMQNPRHLVRRRGQEARLRCSPMKGHSHVYWYRQLPEEGLKFMVYLQKENIIDESGMPKERFSAEFPKEGPSILRIQQVVRGDSAAYFCASSSGRVGDTYEQYFGPGTRLTVT.